The text below deals with one T cell receptor beta chain. Its target is not known. The germline V gene has CDR1 MDHEN and CDR2 SYDVKM. The V end was cut by 4 bases, the J end by 3 bases, with 22 bases between. CDR3 length: 17 residues. By way of CD45RO/CCR7/CD25/CD127/CD95/CD27, the CD4+ regulatory, stem cell-like memory, central memory and naive cells were sorted. Expressed TCRB transcripts were sequenced because the isolated RNA had all been reverse transcribed beforehand. Data came from immunoSEQ multiplex PCR; TCRdb stores just in-frame clones and leaves some out. The table lists 38,000 or so clones, about 65% of them singletons. This specimen comes from a study of beta chain features in type 1 diabetes. General study points: Across all four CD4+ subsets, people with type 1 diabetes showed modestly shorter TCRB CDR3s. Insertions were fewer and deletions more numerous at VDJ junctions in type 1 diabetes patients. Still unanswered here is whether HLA type influences TCRB rearrangement.

This chain joins TRBV28 and TRBJ2-7, with a weak D call TRBD2 (7 bases). Sequencing input: Tregs from blood. The TCR originated in a woman under 40 in good health. The CDR3 sequence is CASSSIGGGGYDYEQYF. CDR3 coding DNA: TGTGCCAGCAGTTCAATTGGGGGAGGGGGGTACGACTACGAGCAGTACTTC. The entire variable domain, with the rest obtained from reference TRBV28 and TRBJ2-7, is as follows: DVKVTQSSRYLVKRTGEKVFLECVQDMDHENMFWYRQDPGLGLRLIYFSYDVKMKEKGDIPEGYSVSREKKERFSLILESASTNQTSMYLCASSSIGGGGYDYEQYFGPGTRLTVT.